These 6 T cell receptor beta chains originate from one sample sequenced in a study of shared clonotypes between healthy human individuals. Clones were read by immunoSEQ multiplex PCR, and TCRdb kept only the in-frame ones, dropping some. The sample yields some 2.1 million clones, 90% to 95% seen once. CD45RO-negative CD8 cells positively selected for CCR7 made up the naive population, which excluded terminally differentiated effector memory CD45RA+ cells. Sequenced sample: naive CD8+ T cells from PBMCs. The receptor source for this set is a man aged 18 to 29 in good health. Some clones in this sample may be carry-over from other donors' samples.

The rearrangement uses TRBV14 and TRBJ1-5; 10 bases agree with TRBD1. The germline V gene encodes CDR1 SGHDN and CDR2 FVKESK. The CDR3 has 15 residues. Trimming cost V 1 base and J 5 bases; bases outside gene matches: 2. CDR3 in DNA: TGTGCCAGCAGCCAAGGGGACAGGGGCTATCAGCCCCAGCATTTT. Amino acids: CASSQGDRGYQPQHF.

The chain carries TRBV27 and TRBJ2-7; 7 bases are shared with TRBD1. The germline gives CDR1 MNHEY, CDR2 SMNVEV (reference sequence). V lost 3 bases and J lost 3; bases outside the gene matches: 11. This CDR3 region has 16 residues. CDR3 coding DNA: TGTGCCAGCAGTTTCAGTACAGGGGACAGATACTACGAGCAGTACTTC. Residues: CASSFSTGDRYYEQYF.

The chain employs TRBV6-5 and TRBJ1-2; D is uncertain. Germline assignment: CDR1 MNHEY and CDR2 SVGAGI. The CDR3 loop spans 14 amino acids. Trimming stripped 5 bases from V and 8 bases from J, with 18 bases between. CDR3 amino acids: CASSLREGPGGYTF. The DNA of the CDR3 is TGTGCCAGCAGTCTCCGTGAGGGCCCGGGCGGCTACACCTTC.

In its sample, this clone was seen once. The chain couples TRBV27 to TRBJ2-1, with D uncertain. This CDR3 has 15 residues. Germline V gives CDR1 MNHEY, CDR2 SMNVEV (reference sequence). V lost 2 bases to trimming and J lost 7 bases, with 15 bases between them. The DNA for the CDR3 is TGTGCCAGCAGTTTAGTGCTTACATCCGGGAATGAGCAGTTCTTC. Protein: CASSLVLTSGNEQFF.

The rearrangement uses TRBV7-2 and TRBJ1-1; D may be TRBD1 (5 bases). From germline, CDR1 is SGHTA and CDR2 FQGNSA. The CDR3 covers 16 residues. V dropped 5 bases and J dropped 0 bases, with 16 bases sitting between them. CDR3 DNA: TGTGCCAGCAGCCCCACAGGCGACAGTATGAACACTGAAGCTTTCTTT. Translated, it gives CASSPTGDSMNTEAFF.

The chain uses TRBV4-1 and TRBJ2-7, with 7 positions matching TRBD1. CDR3 length: 13 amino acids. The J segment lost 3 bases and the V segment lost 4 bases, leaving 3 bases of the junction unmatched. The germline V gene encodes CDR1 MGHRA and CDR2 YSYEKL. The CDR3 DNA follows: TGCGCCAGCAGCCTTCGGACAGGCTACGAGCAGTACTTC. It codes for CASSLRTGYEQYF.